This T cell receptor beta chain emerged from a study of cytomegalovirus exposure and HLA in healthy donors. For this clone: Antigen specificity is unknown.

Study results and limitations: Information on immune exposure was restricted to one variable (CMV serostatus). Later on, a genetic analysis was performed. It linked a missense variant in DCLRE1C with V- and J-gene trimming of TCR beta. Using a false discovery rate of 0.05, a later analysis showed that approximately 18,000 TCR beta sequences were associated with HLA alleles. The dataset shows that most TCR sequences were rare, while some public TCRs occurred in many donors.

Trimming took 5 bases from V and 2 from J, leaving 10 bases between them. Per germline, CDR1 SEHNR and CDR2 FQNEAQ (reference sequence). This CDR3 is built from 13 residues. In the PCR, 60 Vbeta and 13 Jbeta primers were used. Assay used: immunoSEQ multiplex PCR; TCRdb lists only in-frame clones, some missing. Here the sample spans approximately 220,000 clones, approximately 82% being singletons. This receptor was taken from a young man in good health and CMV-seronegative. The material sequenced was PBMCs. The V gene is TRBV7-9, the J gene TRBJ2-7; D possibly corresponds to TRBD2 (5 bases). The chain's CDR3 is CASSPSPTYEQYF. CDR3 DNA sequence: TGTGCCAGCAGCCCTAGCCCGACCTACGAGCAGTACTTC.